The 29 T cell receptor beta chains given below trace back to one sample, sequenced in a study of cytomegalovirus exposure and HLA in healthy donors. A multiplex PCR was run with 60 Vbeta primers and 13 Jbeta primers. TCRdb's copy holds only in-frame clones and misses some; the assay was immunoSEQ multiplex PCR. Its table lists tens of thousands of clones. The sequenced sample consisted of PBMCs. These receptors originate from a woman aged 45-60 years in good health and CMV-seropositive.

The chain has TRBV4-1 and TRBJ2-5, with 12 bases that match TRBD2. Trimming at V came to 1 base and at J to 2 bases, leaving 2 bases not matched to a gene. This CDR3 comprises 16 residues. The germline gives CDR1 MGHRA, CDR2 YSYEKL. In nucleotides, the CDR3 is TGCGCCAGCAGCCAAGCCGGACTAGCGGGACAAGAGACCCAGTACTTC. Residues: CASSQAGLAGQETQYF.

This rearrangement joins TRBV7-3 to TRBJ1-1, with a weak D call TRBD1 (6 bases). This CDR3 is 14 amino acids long. The V gene's germline CDR1 is SGHTA and CDR2 FQGTGA. The V end was cut by 1 base, the J end by 3 bases, with 9 bases between. This CDR3 reads CASSLRGLDTEAFF. CDR3 bases: TGTGCCAGCAGCTTAAGGGGGCTTGACACTGAAGCTTTCTTT.

This chain uses TRBV11-2 with TRBJ1-3; D unresolved. V was pared by 1 base and J by 1 base, with 5 bases between. Looked up from germline, CDR1 is SGHAT and CDR2 is FQNNGV. The CDR3 loop spans 14 amino acids. In DNA, the CDR3 is TGTGCCAGCAGCTTAGGTCAGTCTGGAAACACCATATATTTT. This encodes CASSLGQSGNTIYF.

The chain carries TRBV5-4 and TRBJ2-5, with D possibly TRBD2 on 6 matching bases. There are 17 residues in the CDR3. The germline V and J ends were trimmed by 0 bases and 5 bases, with 20 bases remaining between them. The germline V gene encodes CDR1 SGHNT and CDR2 YYREEE (reference sequence). CDR3 nucleotides: TGTGCCAGCAGCTTGGGAACCCACCCGACTAGTGAGGAGACCCAGTACTTC. It encodes CASSLGTHPTSEETQYF.

The chain combines TRBV6-5 with TRBJ1-2; D unresolved. V was clipped by 8 bases and J by 2 bases, with 15 bases between them. Germline CDR1 MNHEY, CDR2 SVGAGI. The CDR3 is 14 amino acids. In nucleotides, the CDR3 is TGTGCCAGCCGGGGATCTTCAGGAAACTATGGCTACACCTTC. Translated, it gives CASRGSSGNYGYTF.

The genes are TRBV30 and TRBJ1-1, with 9 bases fitting TRBD1. The CDR3 loop spans 12 amino acids. Looked up from germline, CDR1 is GTSNPN and CDR2 is SVGIG (reference sequence). Trimming took 2 bases from V and 11 from J; bases not matched to a gene: 6. CDR3 residues: CAWSSNRGRAFF. The CDR3 region has the DNA TGTGCCTGGAGTTCGAACAGGGGGCGGGCTTTCTTT.

The chain links TRBV30 to TRBJ1-1, with TRBD1 matching over 8 bases. J was trimmed by 7 bases and V by 0 bases; bases with no gene match: 7. CDR3 length equals 14 residues. The germline CDR1 and CDR2 sequences are GTSNPN and SVGIG (reference sequence). The CDR3 coding sequence is TGTGCCTGGAGTGTACGCTCGACAGGGGTTGAAGCTTTCTTT. It is translated as CAWSVRSTGVEAFF.

This chain connects TRBV7-9 to TRBJ1-2; TRBD1 is a possible D gene (6 bases). Germline V gene data show CDR1 as SEHNR and CDR2 as FQNEAQ (reference sequence). The CDR3 has 14 amino acids. Trimming took off 5 bases at V and 4 bases at J, with 14 bases between the two ends. The CDR3 protein is CASSQRQVTYGYTF. Here the CDR3 DNA reads TGTGCCAGCAGCCAGAGACAGGTTACCTATGGCTACACCTTC. Together with reference TRBV7-9 and TRBJ1-2, the CDR3 gives the full variable domain: DTGVSQNPRHKITKRGQNVTFRCDPISEHNRLYWYRQTLGQGPEFLTYFQNEAQLEKSRLLSDRFSAERPKGSFSTLEIQRTEQGDSAMYLCASSQRQVTYGYTFGSGTRLTVV.

The chain carries TRBV7-9 and TRBJ2-5; 14 bases align to TRBD2. Germline CDR1 is SEHNR and CDR2 is FQNEAQ (reference sequence). The CDR3 totals 17 residues. Losses at the gene ends were 3 bases for V and 5 bases for J; bases not matched to a gene: 8. The CDR3 sequence is CASSFGLAGGPMETQYF. CDR3 nucleotide sequence: TGTGCCAGCAGCTTCGGACTAGCGGGAGGCCCCATGGAGACCCAGTACTTC.

J is TRBJ2-2 and V is TRBV6-1; TRBD1 aligns across 10 bases. The CDR3 loop spans 17 amino acids. Per germline, CDR1 MNHNS and CDR2 SASEGT. With 1 base clipped from V and 7 bases from J, the junction kept 9 bases outside the gene matches. DNA for the CDR3: TGTGCCAGCAGTGAAGTTTGGACAGGGGGTGACGGCGGGGAGCTGTTTTTT. Amino acid sequence: CASSEVWTGGDGGELFF.

V usage is TRBV15 and J usage is TRBJ1-3, with D unresolved. This CDR3 is 14 amino acids long. V lost 0 bases to trimming and J lost 3 bases, with 6 bases between them. Germline-derived CDR1 and CDR2 are LNHNV and YYDKDF (reference sequence). CDR3 DNA sequence: TGTGCCACCAGCAGAGATCCCGGTGGAAACACCATATATTTT. Encoded protein: CATSRDPGGNTIYF.

This chain links TRBV5-7 with TRBJ2-7, with 9 bases that match TRBD1. TRBV5-7 is assigned to the ORF class and has an uncertain function. Germline trimming cut 4 bases from V and 5 bases from J; bases unmatched to any gene: 10. CDR3 length: 15 residues. CDR3 nucleotide sequence: TGTGCCAGCAGCGGTACAGGACAGGGGTTTCACGAGCAGTACTTC. Translation gives CASSGTGQGFHEQYF.

The chain combines TRBV5-1 with TRBJ1-2; 7 nucleotides agree with TRBD1. Germline V lookup: CDR1 SGHRS, CDR2 YFSETQ. The CDR3 is 15 amino acids. The V gene end was trimmed by 0 bases and the J gene end by 8 bases; junction bases not matched to a gene: 10. Here the CDR3 DNA reads TGCGCCAGCAGCTTGGACCCCGGGACAGCGGAAGGCTACACCTTC. Encoded protein: CASSLDPGTAEGYTF.

V usage is TRBV27 and J usage is TRBJ1-2; TRBD1 matches at 8 bases. The CDR3 runs to 12 residues. The V gene end was trimmed by 6 bases and the J gene end by 5 bases; junction bases not matched to a gene: 2. Germline CDR1 and CDR2: MNHEY and SMNVEV (reference sequence). Here the CDR3 reads CASSTGGYGYTF. The CDR3 coding sequence is TGTGCCAGCAGCACAGGGGGATATGGCTACACCTTC.

This rearrangement joins TRBV5-8 to TRBJ1-1, with D unresolved. From germline, CDR1 is SGHTS and CDR2 YDEGEE. The CDR3 totals 14 residues. Trimming removed 4 bases from V and 0 bases from J, with 10 bases in between. This CDR3 is CASSLEPVNTEAFF. DNA for the CDR3: TGTGCCAGCAGCCTGGAGCCTGTGAACACTGAAGCTTTCTTT.

This chain links TRBV10-3 with TRBJ1-2, with 9 bases matching TRBD1. Germline CDR1 reads ENHRY; CDR2 reads SYGVKD. The CDR3 runs to 16 residues. V lost 9 bases, J lost 4 bases, and 15 bases stayed unmatched. This chain's CDR3 is CAIPNSGTGKGYGYTF. The CDR3 bases are TGTGCCATACCTAATTCCGGGACAGGGAAAGGCTATGGCTACACCTTC.

The chain has TRBV2 and TRBJ1-1; weak D call: TRBD1 (5 bases). Trimming took off 4 bases at V and 1 base at J, with 7 bases between the two ends. Germline CDR1 and CDR2: SNHLY and FYNNEI. The CDR3 consists of 13 residues. CDR3 sequence: CASSGQTNTEAFF. The CDR3 nucleotides read TGTGCCAGCAGTGGACAGACGAACACTGAAGCTTTCTTT.

CDR3 DNA: TGTGCCAGCAGCTTAGAAACAGACCACTATGGCTACACCTTC. Protein: CASSLETDHYGYTF. The chain employs TRBV7-9 and TRBJ1-2; D not resolved. The germline gives CDR1 SEHNR, CDR2 FQNEAQ (reference sequence). V was pared by 1 base and J by 3 bases, with 9 bases between. The CDR3 has 14 residues.

DNA for the CDR3: TGTGCCAGCAGCCTAAGGGGGGGTAATGAAAAACTGTTTTTT. This codes for CASSLRGGNEKLFF. The chain uses TRBV7-9 and TRBJ1-4, with D possibly TRBD1 on 6 matching bases. Trimming stripped 5 bases from V and 4 bases from J, with 11 bases between. The CDR3 is made up of 14 amino acids. The germline CDR1 and CDR2 sequences are SEHNR and FQNEAQ (reference sequence). The complete variable domain, with remaining parts taken from reference TRBV7-9 and TRBJ1-4, reads DTGVSQNPRHKITKRGQNVTFRCDPISEHNRLYWYRQTLGQGPEFLTYFQNEAQLEKSRLLSDRFSAERPKGSFSTLEIQRTEQGDSAMYLCASSLRGGNEKLFFGSGTQLSVL.

The chain is built from TRBV5-1 and TRBJ2-7; possibly TRBD1 for D (6 bases). Trimming cost V 3 bases and J 3 bases, with 10 bases left between them. The germline V gene encodes CDR1 SGHRS and CDR2 YFSETQ. The CDR3 is made up of 13 amino acids. In nucleotides, the CDR3 is TGCGCCAGCAGCTCGGACAGTTACTACGAGCAGTACTTC. Protein: CASSSDSYYEQYF.

The rearrangement uses TRBV18 and TRBJ2-5; D ambiguous. In germline, CDR1 is KGHSH, CDR2 LQKENI. This CDR3 has 12 amino acids. Trimming took 6 bases from V and 0 from J, leaving 5 bases between them. CDR3 residues: CASSRNQETQYF. The CDR3 bases are TGTGCCAGCTCGCGTAACCAAGAGACCCAGTACTTC.

The genes are TRBV6-5 and TRBJ1-2; the match to TRBD1 covers 7 bases. This CDR3 region has 13 residues. V was clipped by 5 bases and J by 4 bases; unmatched bases: 4. Germline V gives CDR1 MNHEY, CDR2 SVGAGI. This chain's CDR3 is CASSVTGAYGYTF. In DNA, the CDR3 is TGTGCCAGCAGTGTCACAGGGGCCTATGGCTACACCTTC.

This rearrangement joins TRBV4-2 to TRBJ2-7; D possibly corresponds to TRBD2 (7 bases). There are 19 residues in the CDR3. Germline CDR1 is LGHNA and CDR2 is YNFKEQ. With 0 bases removed from V and 2 bases from J, the gap between germline ends came to 23 bases. In DNA, the CDR3 is TGTGCCAGCAGCCAAGATGTATTTTTCGGAGGGGGAGGGGCCTACGAGCAGTACTTC. Translating it yields CASSQDVFFGGGGAYEQYF.

The chain is built from TRBV5-1 and TRBJ1-1, with 8 bases fitting TRBD1. Germline CDR1 reads SGHRS; CDR2 reads YFSETQ. Trimming removed 3 bases from V and 0 bases from J; junction bases left unmatched: 13. This CDR3 has 18 residues. The CDR3 here is CASSSGIPDRGLNTEAFF. The CDR3 coding sequence is TGCGCCAGCAGCTCAGGCATCCCCGACAGGGGTCTGAACACTGAAGCTTTCTTT.

The genes are TRBV19 and TRBJ2-7; D perhaps matches TRBD1 (6 bases). The CDR3 loop spans 16 amino acids. Deletions cut 4 bases from V and 3 bases from J, with 19 bases between. Germline lookup yields CDR1 LNHDA and CDR2 SQIVND (reference sequence). CDR3 sequence (DNA): TGTGCCAGTAGTACGCTACGGGACAATCTCTTCTACGAGCAGTACTTC. It is translated as CASSTLRDNLFYEQYF. Complete variable domain (other parts from reference TRBV19 and TRBJ2-7): DGGITQSPKYLFRKEGQNVTLSCEQNLNHDAMYWYRQDPGQGLRLIYYSQIVNDFQKGDIAEGYSVSREKKESFPLTVTSAQKNPTAFYLCASSTLRDNLFYEQYFGPGTRLTVT.

The chain carries TRBV27 and TRBJ1-2; possibly TRBD1 for D (5 bases). The length of the CDR3 is 13 residues. In germline, CDR1 is MNHEY, CDR2 SMNVEV (reference sequence). The V end lost 4 bases, the J end lost 6 bases, and 12 bases lay between the germline ends. CDR3 in amino acids: CASSSNRRDGYTF. Written as DNA, the CDR3 is TGTGCCAGCAGTTCCAACAGGCGCGATGGCTACACCTTC.

The V call is TRBV5-1, the J call TRBJ1-2, with TRBD1 matching 11 bases. The V gene's germline CDR1 is SGHRS and CDR2 YFSETQ. The CDR3 is 17 amino acids. The V and J ends lost 4 bases and 4 bases, in that order; junction bases with no gene match: 12. CDR3 in amino acids: CASSVGTGGTTIYGYTF. The DNA of the CDR3 is TGCGCCAGCAGCGTGGGGACAGGGGGAACAACCATCTATGGCTACACCTTC.

The genes are TRBV5-6 and TRBJ2-2; D remains unclear. Per the germline V gene, CDR1 is SGHDT and CDR2 is YYEEEE. Trimming cost V 1 base and J 2 bases, with 9 bases left between them. CDR3 size: 15 residues. The DNA for the CDR3 is TGTGCCAGCAGCTTGTTTAACAGTAACACCGGGGAGCTGTTTTTT. Encoded protein: CASSLFNSNTGELFF.

The chain links TRBV5-1 to TRBJ2-7; no clear D. The CDR3 has 12 residues. V was pared by 0 bases and J by 3 bases, with 4 bases between. Germline V gene lookup returns CDR1 SGHRS and CDR2 YFSETQ. CDR3 amino acids: CASSLEHYEQYF. For the CDR3, the DNA is TGCGCCAGCAGCTTGGAGCACTACGAGCAGTACTTC.